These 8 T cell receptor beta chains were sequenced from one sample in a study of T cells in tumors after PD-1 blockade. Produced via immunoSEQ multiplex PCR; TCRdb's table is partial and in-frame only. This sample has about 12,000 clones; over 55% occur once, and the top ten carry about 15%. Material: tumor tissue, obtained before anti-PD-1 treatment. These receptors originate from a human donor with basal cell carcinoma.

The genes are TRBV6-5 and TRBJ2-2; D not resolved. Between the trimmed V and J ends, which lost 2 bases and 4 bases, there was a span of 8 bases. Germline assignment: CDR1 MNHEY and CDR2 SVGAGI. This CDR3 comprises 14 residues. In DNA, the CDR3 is TGTGCCAGCAGTTACGGCCCCCGCACCGGGGAGCTGTTTTTT. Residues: CASSYGPRTGELFF.

CDR3 protein: CSGQGQETQYF. CDR3 DNA sequence: TGCAGCGGACAGGGGCAAGAGACCCAGTACTTC. This chain connects TRBV20-1 to TRBJ2-5; 9 bases line up with TRBD1. This CDR3 is built from 11 residues. Germline assignment: CDR1 DFQATT and CDR2 SNEGSKA (reference sequence).

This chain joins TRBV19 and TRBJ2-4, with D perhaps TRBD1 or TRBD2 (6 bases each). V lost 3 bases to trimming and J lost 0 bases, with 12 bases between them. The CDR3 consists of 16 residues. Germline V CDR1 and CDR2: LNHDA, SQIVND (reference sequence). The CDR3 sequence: CASSISGGQAKNIQYF. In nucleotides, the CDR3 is TGTGCCAGTAGTATTTCTGGGGGGCAAGCCAAAAACATTCAGTACTTC.

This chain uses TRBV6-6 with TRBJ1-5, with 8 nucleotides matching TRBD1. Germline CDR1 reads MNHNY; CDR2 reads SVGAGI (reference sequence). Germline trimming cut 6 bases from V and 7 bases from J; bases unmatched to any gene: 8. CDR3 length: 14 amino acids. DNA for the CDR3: TGTGCCAGCAGCTTAACAGGGGGTGGGCAGCCCCAGCATTTT. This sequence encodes CASSLTGGGQPQHF.

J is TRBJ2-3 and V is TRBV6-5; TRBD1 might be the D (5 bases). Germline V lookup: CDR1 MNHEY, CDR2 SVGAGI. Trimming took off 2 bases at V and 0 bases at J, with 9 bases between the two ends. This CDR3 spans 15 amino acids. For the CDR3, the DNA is TGTGCCAGCAGTTACAACAGGCCTAGCACAGATACGCAGTATTTT. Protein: CASSYNRPSTDTQYF.

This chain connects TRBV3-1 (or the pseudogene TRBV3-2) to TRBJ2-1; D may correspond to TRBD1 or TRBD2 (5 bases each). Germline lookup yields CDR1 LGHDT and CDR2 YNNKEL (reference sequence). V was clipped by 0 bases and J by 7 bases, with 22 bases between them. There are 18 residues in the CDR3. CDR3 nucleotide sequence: TGTGCCAGCAGCCAAGAATGGGAGAAAGGGGCCCTCCGTAATGAGCAGTTCTTC. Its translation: CASSQEWEKGALRNEQFF.

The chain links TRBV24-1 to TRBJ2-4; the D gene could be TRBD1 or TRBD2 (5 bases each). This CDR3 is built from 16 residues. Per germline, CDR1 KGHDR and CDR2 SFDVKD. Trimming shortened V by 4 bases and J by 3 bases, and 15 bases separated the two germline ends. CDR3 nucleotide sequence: TGTGCCACCAGTGACCCCGTGGGGGAGCGCAAAAACATTCAGTACTTC. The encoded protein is CATSDPVGERKNIQYF.

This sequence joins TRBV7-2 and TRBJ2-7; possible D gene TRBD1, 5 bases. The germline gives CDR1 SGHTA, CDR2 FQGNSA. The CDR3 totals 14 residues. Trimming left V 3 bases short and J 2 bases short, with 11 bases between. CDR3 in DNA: TGTGCCAGCAGCTTGGGGCGGAATGCCTACGAGCAGTACTTC. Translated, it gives CASSLGRNAYEQYF.